Following are 17 T cell receptor beta chains from one sample sequenced in a study of regulatory T cells in long-lasting Graves disease (dated by TCRdb to the early 2020s). The sample's time point label is to be understood as: newly diagnosed GD, antithyroid drugs for less than 3 months. For both TCR sequencing and RNA sequencing, RNA was extracted from PBMCs in TRIzol. Preparation of the library involved multiplex PCR. Instrument used: Illumina HiSeq 4000. To build TCR beta libraries, CDR3 regions were amplified by Arm-PCR using iRepertoire HTBI primers. Using fastp trimming at Q25 and MiXCR clonotype assembly, TCRdb reanalyzed the public sequencing data and kept in-frame beta chains. Each record represents a unique CDR3 protein, reported with the most common genes and DNA among its rows. The sample table holds 400,000 to 450,000 distinct CDR3 sequences, of which about a sixth were seen once. The ten largest account for over 8.5% of the sample.

These data were likewise used in another study, on T cells in Graves' hyperthyroidism and ophthalmopathy.

Source: peripheral blood mononuclear cells (PBMCs), taken at new diagnosis, from a patient treated with antithyroid drugs. The receptors here all came from a woman in her 30s with Graves disease. Donor details come from another sample of the same person, matched by shared clones.

This clonotype has a count of ten or more. The genes are TRBV6-2 or TRBV6-3 and TRBJ1-5; D is perhaps TRBD1 (5 bases). CDR1 and CDR2 (germline): MNHEY, SVGEGT. V was clipped by 5 bases and J by 5 bases, with 31 bases between them. CDR3 length: 20 residues. In DNA, the CDR3 is TGTGCCAGCAGTGAAGCCGTCGGAAGGGGACCAGAATCCATTCATCAGCCCCAGCATTTT. The encoded protein is CASSEAVGRGPESIHQPQHF.

This clonotype appeared a few times. The chain couples TRBV29-1 to TRBJ2-2; TRBD1 might be the D (6 bases). With 2 bases removed from V and 5 bases from J, the gap between germline ends came to 12 bases. Germline V gene lookup returns CDR1 SQVTM and CDR2 ANQGSEA. The CDR3 covers 14 residues. The CDR3 reads CSVENSGVTGELFF. CDR3 DNA: TGCAGCGTTGAAAATTCAGGGGTGACCGGGGAGCTGTTTTTT.

Regarding this clonotype: An end of the junction differs from the germline gene, which may be a read error. The chain combines TRBV7-2 with TRBJ2-5; D tentatively reads TRBD1 or TRBD2 (5 bases each). Germline V gene sequence: CDR1 SGHTA, CDR2 FQGNSA. The CDR3 consists of 15 residues. The CDR3 bases are TGTGCCAGCAGCATTAATACGGGACCCCAAGAGACCCGGTACTTC. It codes for CASSINTGPQETRYF.

This clonotype was detected ten times or more. This chain uses TRBV12-3 or TRBV12-4 with TRBJ1-1; maybe TRBD1 (5 bases). With 4 bases removed from V and 3 bases from J, the gap between germline ends came to 15 bases. CDR3 length equals 15 residues. The CDR3 loop is CASSSRRGKDTEAFF. DNA for the CDR3: TGTGCCAGCAGTTCCAGGAGGGGAAAAGACACTGAAGCTTTCTTT.

The chain employs TRBV7-2 and TRBJ2-1; 13 bases fit TRBD2. Germline CDR1 SGHTA, CDR2 FQGNSA. This CDR3 has 14 residues. Trimming took 5 bases from V and 14 from J; bases not matched to a gene: 9. In DNA form, the CDR3 reads TGTGCCAGCAGCCGGACTAGCGGGAGCCCTGGGGAGTTCTTC. Translating gives CASSRTSGSPGEFF.

This clonotype showed up many times. The CDR3 coding sequence is TGCAGTGCTAGAGATCCCCGTGGACCCGCGGCCCCCTACAATGAGCAGTTCTTC. Its protein is CSARDPRGPAAPYNEQFF. The V gene is TRBV20-1, the J gene TRBJ2-1; D unclear. The CDR3 spans 18 residues. Trimming left V 0 bases short and J 2 bases short, with 20 bases between. CDR1 and CDR2 (germline): DFQATT, SNEGSKA (reference sequence).

This clonotype occurred a few times. The rearrangement uses TRBV6-2 or TRBV6-3 and TRBJ1-1; tentative D call: TRBD1 (5 bases). V was trimmed by 2 bases and J by 1 base, leaving 11 bases between them. In germline, CDR1 is MNHEY, CDR2 SVGEGT. This CDR3 region has 15 residues. Written as DNA, the CDR3 is TGTGCCAGCAGTTACAATTTGAGGGGGAACACTGAAGCTTTCTTT. Translating gives CASSYNLRGNTEAFF.

V is TRBV3-1 and J is TRBJ2-2, with D tentatively TRBD1 (5 bases). Trimming pared 3 bases from V and 6 bases from J, leaving 11 bases between. The CDR3 extends over 14 amino acids. Germline V gene sequence: CDR1 LGHDT, CDR2 YNNKEL (reference sequence). The CDR3 sequence: CASSQDTPAGELFF. The CDR3 nucleotides read TGTGCCAGCAGCCAGGACACGCCGGCCGGGGAGCTGTTTTTT.

Ten or more counts support this clonotype. J is TRBJ2-2 and V is TRBV11-2, with TRBD2 matching 9 bases. From germline, CDR1 is SGHAT and CDR2 FQNNGV. The V segment lost 6 bases and the J segment 2 bases; nucleotides outside the gene matches: 4. The CDR3 spans 15 residues. CDR3 coding DNA: TGTGCCAGCAGACCTAGCGGGACAAACACCGGGGAGCTGTTTTTT. Translated: CASRPSGTNTGELFF.

This clonotype was detected ten times or more. This rearrangement joins TRBV7-9 to TRBJ2-1; D perhaps matches TRBD2 (7 bases). Trimming took off 1 base at V and 7 bases at J, with 17 bases between the two ends. The CDR3 totals 16 residues. CDR1 and CDR2 from the germline V gene are SEHNR and FQNEAQ (reference sequence). DNA for the CDR3: TGTGCCAGCAGCTTAGGTTTTAGGGGGAGGGGGAATGAGCAGTTCTTC. It codes for CASSLGFRGRGNEQFF.

This clonotype has at least ten counts. The V call is TRBV20-1, the J call TRBJ2-1; weak D call: TRBD2 (6 bases). Between the trimmed V and J ends, which lost 4 bases and 7 bases, there was a span of 23 bases. Germline V gene lookup returns CDR1 DFQATT and CDR2 SNEGSKA (reference sequence). This CDR3 is 16 amino acids long. CDR3 region: CSANPGSVFRRNEQFF. CDR3 coding DNA: TGCAGTGCTAACCCCGGGAGTGTCTTTAGGAGAAATGAGCAGTTCTTC.

In its sample, this clonotype was seen many times. The V and J genes are TRBV12-3 or TRBV12-4 and TRBJ1-1, with D perhaps matching TRBD1 (6 bases). The V gene lost 2 bases and the J gene lost 7 bases, with 26 bases spanning the gap. The CDR3 is made up of 18 amino acids. The DNA of the CDR3 is TGTGCCAGCAGTTTAAGGGGCAGGGGACAATCCCTCTCCGATGAAGCTTTCTTT. Protein product: CASSLRGRGQSLSDEAFF.

This clonotype was picked up many times. The rearrangement links TRBV5-1 to TRBJ2-3; 7 bases fit TRBD1. CDR3 length: 16 amino acids. The V segment lost 4 bases and the J segment 4 bases; nucleotides outside the gene matches: 12. Germline lookup yields CDR1 SGHRS and CDR2 YFSETQ. For the CDR3, the DNA is TGCGCCAGCAGCCCCTTAACAGGGGATGAGGCAGATACGCAGTATTTT. It codes for CASSPLTGDEADTQYF.

This clonotype was seen a handful of times. The rearrangement joins TRBV7-9 to TRBJ2-2; 11 positions match TRBD2. Germline V CDR1 and CDR2: SEHNR, FQNEAQ (reference sequence). This CDR3 contains 15 residues. V gave up 4 bases and J gave up 6 bases; unmatched junction bases: 4. CDR3 DNA: TGTGCCAGCAGCTCAACTAGCGGGAGACCCGGGGAGCTGTTTTTT. It translates to CASSSTSGRPGELFF.

At least ten counts were recorded for this clonotype. The V gene is TRBV7-9, the J gene TRBJ1-2, with a tentative D call TRBD1 (6 bases). Trimming left V 5 bases short and J 6 bases short, with 16 bases between. Germline CDR1 is SEHNR and CDR2 is FQNEAQ (reference sequence). The length of the CDR3 is 14 residues. The CDR3 DNA sequence: TGTGCCAGCAGCCGACCTGCCCCAGGGGATGGCTACACCTTC. Its protein is CASSRPAPGDGYTF.

This clonotype was recorded many times. This chain joins TRBV10-3 and TRBJ2-5; maybe TRBD1 (6 bases). The germline CDR1 and CDR2 sequences are ENHRY and SYGVKD. The CDR3 length is 14 residues. The V end lost 2 bases, the J end lost 5 bases, and 12 bases lay between the germline ends. In DNA form, the CDR3 reads TGTGCCATCAGTGAGAGGAAGGGGGTGGAGACCCAGTACTTC. Its translation: CAISERKGVETQYF.

This chain connects TRBV20-1 to TRBJ1-5, with 9 bases that match TRBD1. The CDR3 totals 15 residues. Per germline, CDR1 DFQATT and CDR2 SNEGSKA (reference sequence). Trimming took 6 bases from V and 3 from J; bases not matched to a gene: 9. DNA for the CDR3: TGCAGTGCGGAAGGACAGGGGAGGAACAATCAGCCCCAGCATTTT. It yields the protein CSAEGQGRNNQPQHF.